This paragraph covers one T cell receptor (beta chain) sequence. What it recognizes is unknown. This sample was included in a study of cytotoxic CD8 clonotypes in ibrutinib-treated CLL. General study findings and limits: Clonality increased at ibrutinib response and stayed stable in sustained remission. At progression, however, it fell back toward baseline.

With sequencing, the targeted depth ranged from 1 in 200,000 to 1 in 1 million T cells. The assay was immunoSEQ multiplex PCR, and TCRdb's table has in-frame clones only and misses some. This table has more than 200,000 clones, 70% appearing once. This CDR3 is built from 14 residues. Trimming removed 2 bases from V and 2 bases from J; junction bases left unmatched: 0. Germline values: CDR1 MGHRA, CDR2 YSYEKL. The material sequenced was PBMCs, taken after 24 months of ibrutinib treatment. This TCR was sampled from a human donor with chronic lymphocytic leukemia. The chain joins TRBV4-1 to TRBJ2-3; 8 bases are shared with TRBD1. The CDR3 spells CASSQQGATDTQYF. CDR3 coding DNA: TGCGCCAGCAGCCAACAGGGGGCCACAGATACGCAGTATTTT.